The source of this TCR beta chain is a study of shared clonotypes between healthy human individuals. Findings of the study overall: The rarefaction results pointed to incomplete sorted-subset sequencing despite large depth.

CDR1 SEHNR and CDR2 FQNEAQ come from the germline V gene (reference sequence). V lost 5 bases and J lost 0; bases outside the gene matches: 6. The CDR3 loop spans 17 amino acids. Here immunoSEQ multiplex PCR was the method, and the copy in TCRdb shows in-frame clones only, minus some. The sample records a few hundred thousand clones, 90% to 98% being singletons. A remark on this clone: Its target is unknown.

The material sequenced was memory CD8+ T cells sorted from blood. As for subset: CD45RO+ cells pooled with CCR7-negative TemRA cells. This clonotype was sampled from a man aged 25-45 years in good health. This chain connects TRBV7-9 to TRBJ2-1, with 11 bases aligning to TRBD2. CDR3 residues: CASSMKTSGSSYNEQFF. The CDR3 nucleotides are TGTGCCAGCAGCATGAAAACTAGCGGGAGCTCCTACAATGAGCAGTTCTTC.